The 5 T cell receptor beta chains given below trace back to one sample, sequenced in a study of tumor-infiltrating lymphocytes in primary liver carcinoma. For each extraction, RNA and DNA were obtained together from roughly 20-30 mg of unsorted bulk tissue. The authors made TCR beta cDNA from roughly 480 ng total RNA with a constant-region primer. It was through three nested multiplex PCR rounds of slightly modified ARM-PCR that TCR beta libraries arose. In the first two PCR rounds, TRBV1-TRBV30 forward primers were paired with a C-beta reverse primer, and each round lasted around 10 cycles. Each CDR3 protein is one row after TCRdb ran MiXCR on the multiplex PCR reads. The repertoire consists of approximately 110,000 distinct CDR3 sequences, with 55% to 75% occurring once and the leading ten covering 7% to 10%. The sequenced material came from liver tumor tissue from sampling region 3. Subset here: tumor region T3, left-lateral pole. These TCRs come from a woman aged 55-70 years with primary liver carcinoma and hepatitis B virus infection.

This clonotype was counted ten times or more. The V and J genes are TRBV7-9 and TRBJ2-1, with D possibly TRBD1 on 7 matching bases. The ends were cut back, 3 bases at V and 6 bases at J, with 15 bases in the middle. The V gene's germline CDR1 is SEHNR and CDR2 FQNEAQ (reference sequence). The CDR3 has 15 residues. The CDR3 DNA sequence: TGTGCCAGCAGCTTGGAGGGGGCTAGGGGCAATGAGCAGTTCTTC. Amino acids: CASSLEGARGNEQFF.

The V gene is TRBV11-2, the J gene TRBJ2-7, with 14 bases fitting TRBD2. The CDR3 has 18 amino acids. Germline values: CDR1 SGHAT, CDR2 FQNNGV. The J segment lost 3 bases and the V segment lost 5 bases, leaving 12 bases of the junction unmatched. The CDR3 loop is CASSAISRLAGGYYEQYF. Written as DNA, the CDR3 is TGTGCCAGCAGCGCCATTTCCCGACTAGCGGGAGGGTACTACGAGCAGTACTTC.

Turning to this clonotype: A read error may explain this, as a much larger clone is one base away. DNA of the CDR3: TGCGCCAGCAGCTTTGAGCAAGAGACCCGGTACTTC. Translating gives CASSFEQETRYF. V gene TRBV5-1 combines with J gene TRBJ2-5; unclear D gene. Germline values: CDR1 SGHRS, CDR2 YFSETQ. The length of the CDR3 is 12 residues.

This clonotype has just a few counts. The V and J genes are TRBV28 and TRBJ2-7, with TRBD1 identical over 9 bases. The CDR3 runs to 17 residues. Germline CDR1 and CDR2: MDHEN and SYDVKM. J gave up 0 bases and V 8 bases, and 14 bases lay outside the gene matches. The CDR3 here is CASVPDGQGTSSYEQYF. DNA of the CDR3: TGTGCCAGCGTTCCGGATGGACAGGGGACATCCTCCTACGAGCAGTACTTC.

In this sample, this clonotype turned up many times. The chain employs TRBV6-1 and TRBJ1-2; D may be TRBD1 (5 bases). V lost 6 bases and J lost 2, with 10 bases in between. CDR3 size: 13 residues. The germline gives CDR1 MNHNS, CDR2 SASEGT. The CDR3 here is CASRDIWNYGYTF. The CDR3 DNA reads TGTGCCAGCAGGGACATATGGAACTATGGCTACACCTTC.